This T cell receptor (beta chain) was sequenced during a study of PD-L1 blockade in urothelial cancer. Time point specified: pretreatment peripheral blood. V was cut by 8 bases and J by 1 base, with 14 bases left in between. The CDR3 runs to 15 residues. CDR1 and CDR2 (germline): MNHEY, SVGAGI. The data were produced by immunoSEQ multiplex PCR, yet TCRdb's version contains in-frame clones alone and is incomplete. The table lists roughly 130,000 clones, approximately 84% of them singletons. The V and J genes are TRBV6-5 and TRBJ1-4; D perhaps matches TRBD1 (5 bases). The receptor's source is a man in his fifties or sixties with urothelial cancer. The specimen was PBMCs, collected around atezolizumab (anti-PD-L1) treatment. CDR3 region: CASRWGGLTNEKLFF. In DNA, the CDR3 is TGTGCCAGCCGATGGGGGGGATTAACTAATGAAAAACTGTTTTTT.